This T cell receptor (beta chain) was sequenced for a study of T cell changes during pregnancy in multiple sclerosis. The germline V and J ends were trimmed by 6 bases and 0 bases, with 11 bases remaining between them. The CDR3 is 14 amino acids. The germline gives CDR1 LNHDA, CDR2 SQIVND (reference sequence). Sequencing used immunoSEQ multiplex PCR; TCRdb keeps in-frame clones, though not all of them. There are around 97,000 clones in the sample; about 90% occur only once, and 0.8% to 1% lies in the top ten. The J gene is TRBJ1-1, the V gene TRBV19; perhaps TRBD1 as D (6 bases). Sequencing used peripheral blood, obtained after pregnancy. The sequence derives from a female donor with multiple sclerosis, enrolled in a pregnancy study. The chain's CDR3 is CASSQGPLNTEAFF. The CDR3 DNA follows: TGTGCCAGTAGCCAGGGGCCGTTGAACACTGAAGCTTTCTTT. Combining the CDR3 with reference TRBV19 and TRBJ1-1 gives the whole variable domain DGGITQSPKYLFRKEGQNVTLSCEQNLNHDAMYWYRQDPGQGLRLIYYSQIVNDFQKGDIAEGYSVSREKKESFPLTVTSAQKNPTAFYLCASSQGPLNTEAFFGQGTRLTVV.